These 20 T cell receptor beta chains were sequenced from one sample in a study of regulatory T cells in long-lasting Graves disease. Arm-PCR of CDR3 regions with iRepertoire HTBI primers generated TCR beta libraries. TCRdb re-analysed the multiplex PCR reads in MiXCR, keeping a single row per CDR3 protein. The sample holds 620,000 or so distinct CDR3 sequences; roughly 15% are singletons and the top ten take approximately 20%. This sample's time point: newly diagnosed GD, antithyroid drugs for less than 3 months. The TCR library was prepared using RNA isolated from PBMCs. Separately, the same data were catalogued under a study of T cells in Graves' hyperthyroidism and ophthalmopathy.

The material was peripheral blood mononuclear cells (PBMCs), obtained at new diagnosis, from a patient treated with antithyroid drugs. The receptors come from a woman under 40 with Graves disease.

The rearrangement joins TRBV20-1 to TRBJ1-5; 7 bases map to TRBD1. The germline V gene has CDR1 DFQATT and CDR2 SNEGSKA (reference sequence). With V trimmed by 6 bases and J by 9 bases, 14 bases remained unmatched. This CDR3 is 14 amino acids long. CDR3 sequence: CSARGDRDQGPQHF. CDR3 in DNA: TGCAGTGCGAGGGGTGACAGGGATCAGGGGCCCCAGCATTTT.

This clonotype was seen many times. The chain links TRBV12-3 or TRBV12-4 to TRBJ1-1; D is unresolved. The CDR3 spans 14 residues. The germline V and J ends were trimmed by 4 bases and 3 bases, with 12 bases remaining between them. CDR3 nucleotide sequence: TGTGCCAGCAGTTATGGAGGGCGGGACACTGAAGCTTTCTTT. This sequence encodes CASSYGGRDTEAFF.

V is TRBV7-2 and J is TRBJ2-2; 12 nucleotides match TRBD2. V was clipped by 0 bases and J by 4 bases; unmatched bases: 6. The CDR3 is 18 residues long. Germline values: CDR1 SGHTA, CDR2 FQGNSA. CDR3: CASSLALAGGPGTGELFF. For the CDR3, the DNA is TGTGCCAGCAGCTTAGCGCTAGCGGGAGGGCCGGGCACCGGGGAGCTGTTTTTT.

There are a few counts of this clonotype. Germline is not matched at one junction end, which may reflect a read error. The chain couples TRBV19 to TRBJ2-3; no clear D. The CDR3 totals 14 residues. Germline V CDR1 and CDR2: LNHDA, SQIVND (reference sequence). CDR3 sequence (DNA): TGTGCCAGTAGTATCGATGTCAGCACAGATACTCAGTATTTT. This translates into CASSIDVSTDTQYF.

The sample holds a few counts of this clonotype. The chain couples TRBV27 to TRBJ1-6, with 9 nucleotides matching TRBD1. Germline assignment: CDR1 MNHEY and CDR2 SMNVEV (reference sequence). The CDR3 spans 16 residues. V trimming: 6 bases; J trimming: 6 bases; junction bases outside the gene matches: 9. The CDR3, as DNA: TGTGCCAGCAGCCCTGGACAGGGGATAATTAATTCACCCCTCCACTTT. This encodes CASSPGQGIINSPLHF.

This rearrangement joins TRBV19 to TRBJ2-3; D possibly corresponds to TRBD2 (6 bases). The CDR3 length is 14 residues. CDR1 LNHDA and CDR2 SQIVND come from the germline V gene (reference sequence). Between the trimmed V and J ends, which lost 3 bases and 3 bases, there was a span of 10 bases. CDR3 residues: CASSILGGTDTQYF. CDR3 nucleotides: TGTGCCAGTAGTATTCTGGGAGGAACAGATACGCAGTATTTT.

This sequence joins TRBV20-1 and TRBJ2-5; 9 bases agree with TRBD2. The junction had 7 bases not matched to a gene; V was cut back by 1 base and J by 4 bases. The CDR3 has 15 residues. CDR1 DFQATT and CDR2 SNEGSKA come from the germline V gene (reference sequence). The CDR3 reads CSARVLAGRGETQYF. In nucleotides, the CDR3 is TGCAGTGCTAGAGTTCTAGCGGGAAGGGGAGAGACCCAGTACTTC.

This clonotype was counted once. A read error is possible here, since a much larger clone lies one base away. The V and J genes are TRBV24-1 and TRBJ1-5; 7 bases line up with TRBD1. The CDR3 covers 19 residues. The V gene's germline CDR1 is KGHDR and CDR2 SFDVKD. The CDR3 is CAASDSPGTALGVNQPQHF. The CDR3 nucleotides read TGTGCCGCCAGTGATAGTCCCGGGACAGCCCTTGGAGTCAATCAGCCCCAGCATTTT.

This clonotype came up many times. The chain has TRBV20-1 and TRBJ2-3; D possibly corresponds to TRBD2 (5 bases). From germline, CDR1 is DFQATT and CDR2 SNEGSKA (reference sequence). V lost 4 bases and J lost 7, with 21 bases in between. The CDR3 is 15 amino acids. CDR3 coding DNA: TGCAGTGCTATAGCTGGACTGGGTAGCCTTCATACGCAGTATTTT. This gives the protein CSAIAGLGSLHTQYF.

This clonotype was found many times. The chain uses TRBV29-1 and TRBJ2-1, with no clear D. CDR1 and CDR2 from the germline V gene are SQVTM and ANQGSEA. The CDR3 has 12 amino acids. V was trimmed by 3 bases and J by 4 bases, leaving 7 bases between them. In DNA form, the CDR3 reads TGCAGCGTTGAGACGGATTACAATGAGCAGTTCTTC. Protein: CSVETDYNEQFF.

This clonotype was detected a few times. This chain uses TRBV7-2 with TRBJ2-6; perhaps TRBD2 as D (5 bases). The ends were cut back, 5 bases at V and 0 bases at J, with 8 bases in the middle. The CDR3 spans 15 residues. The germline CDR1 and CDR2 sequences are SGHTA and FQGNSA. The CDR3 spells CASSRRDSGANVLTF. The CDR3 nucleotides are TGTGCCAGCAGCCGACGGGACTCTGGGGCCAACGTCCTGACTTTC.

Concerning this clonotype: A clone one base away is much larger, so this may be a read error. V usage is TRBV28 and J usage is TRBJ1-2, with D possibly matching TRBD1 (5 bases). Germline CDR1 MDHEN, CDR2 SYDVKM. This CDR3 contains 15 residues. The V end was cut by 3 bases, the J end by 7 bases, with 18 bases between. The CDR3 DNA reads as TGTGCCAGCAGTTTCGGGTCGACAGCCCAGTGTGGCTACACCTTC. Amino acid sequence: CASSFGSTAQCGYTF.

This chain uses TRBV9 with TRBJ1-4; TRBD1 matches 9 bases. After removal of 3 bases from V and 7 bases from J, the junction contained 10 bases not matched to a gene. The length of the CDR3 is 16 residues. Germline CDR1 and CDR2: SGDLS and YYNGEE. CDR3 coding DNA: TGTGCCAGCAGCGCGGGACAGGGAGGGGATCGTGAAAAACTGTTTTTT. It specifies CASSAGQGGDREKLFF.

In this sample, this clonotype turned up many times. The chain recombines TRBV2 with TRBJ2-1, with 8 bases lining up with TRBD2. The J segment lost 14 bases and the V segment lost 9 bases, leaving 21 bases of the junction unmatched. The CDR3 consists of 15 residues. Per the germline V gene, CDR1 is SNHLY and CDR2 is FYNNEI. The CDR3 reads CASHRIIKRESGEFF. CDR3 nucleotide sequence: TGTGCCAGTCATCGAATAATTAAGCGGGAGAGTGGAGAGTTCTTC.

There are many counts of this clonotype. The chain is built from TRBV27 and TRBJ2-7, with 7 positions matching TRBD1. The CDR3 has 16 residues. Germline V gives CDR1 MNHEY, CDR2 SMNVEV (reference sequence). Germline trimming cut 6 bases from V and 7 bases from J; bases unmatched to any gene: 18. CDR3: CASSPLRDSMIKEQYF. CDR3 DNA sequence: TGTGCCAGCAGCCCGCTCCGGGACAGTATGATCAAGGAGCAGTACTTC.

This clonotype was counted only a few times. V and J are TRBV29-1 and TRBJ2-1; possible D gene TRBD1, 6 bases. The J call may be in error: the DNA end matches TRBJ2-5 better. The CDR3 is made up of 16 amino acids. Germline V gene data show CDR1 as SQVTM and CDR2 as ANQGSEA. The CDR3, as DNA: TGCAGCGTTGACCTGGGGGCGGGTGGTAGGGGTGAGACCCAGTACTTC. Translation gives CSVDLGAGGRGETQYF.

The J gene is TRBJ1-1, the V gene TRBV6-9; no clear D. CDR1 and CDR2 (germline): MNHGY, SVAAGI. The CDR3 has 14 amino acids. V lost 3 bases and J lost 6, with 14 bases in between. The CDR3 nucleotides are TGTGCCAGCAGTTACCGGGTTGGGTACTCTGAAGCTTTCTTT. This sequence encodes CASSYRVGYSEAFF.

This clonotype showed up just a few times. It may be a read error: a sequence one base away is much more abundant. Given the absence of the conserved phenylalanine or tryptophan at the CDR3 end, a read error is likely. The chain has TRBV2 and TRBJ1-1; D gene ambiguous. Germline V gives CDR1 SNHLY, CDR2 FYNNEI. V lost 5 bases and J 10 bases, leaving 20 bases between the germline ends. The CDR3 has 14 amino acids. This CDR3 reads CASSLRDDRNGAFL. Written as DNA, the CDR3 is TGTGCCAGCAGTCTACGGGATGACCGGAACGGAGCTTTCCTT.

This clonotype has a single count. The chain uses TRBV9 and TRBJ2-2; TRBD1 might be the D (6 bases). The CDR3 is 16 amino acids. Trimming shortened V by 2 bases and J by 6 bases, and 17 bases separated the two germline ends. Looked up from germline, CDR1 is SGDLS and CDR2 is YYNGEE. The CDR3 DNA sequence: TGTGCCAGCAGCGTCGTGTCAGGGGCTCTTTCCGGGGAGCTGTTTTTT. Translation: CASSVVSGALSGELFF.

The sample holds many counts of this clonotype. The V and J genes are TRBV12-3 or TRBV12-4 and TRBJ2-7; D possibly corresponds to TRBD1 (5 bases). V lost 4 bases and J 2 bases, leaving 15 bases between the germline ends. The CDR3 is 15 amino acids. The CDR3 sequence is CASSSAGQPPYEQYF. CDR3 nucleotide sequence: TGTGCCAGCAGTTCGGCAGGGCAGCCCCCCTACGAGCAGTACTTC.